This T cell receptor beta chain derives from a study of CD8+CD57+ T cells in acquired aplastic anemia (dated by TCRdb to the late 2010s). Background on the whole study: On average, sorted CD4+ and CD8+ cells yielded 3.2 ug of extracted DNA, with a range of about 0.17 to 27.4 ug. The paper's findings and limits, for the study overall: No significant difference in CD8+ Simpson's diversity was found between patients and healthy controls (P=0.060). Roughly 29 CD8+ CDR3 sequences were found in both patients and controls but appeared to be highly expressed in patients and within the immunodominant clones of the patients.

This clonotype was counted ten times or more. Its specific antigen is unknown. Base qualities are not provided; no much larger clone lies one nucleotide away. Profiling of TCR beta VDJ combinations and CDR3 sequences used genomic DNA as the template. An Illumina HiSeq 2000 was the platform used for TCR repertoire sequencing. In the paper's pipeline: TRBV/TRBJ rearrangement plots, CDR3 size and DJ length profiles, and Simpson's diversity index were used to assess repertoires. Whichever DNA sequence was most abundant in the deep sequencing data was defined as the immunodominant clone. CDR3 amino acid sequences were checked for sharing between subjects and were compared against published repertoires and the VDJdb database. In TCRdb, the public reads were trimmed at Q25 with fastp and aligned with MiXCR, with productive beta chains retained. Duplicate CDR3 protein sequences are folded into a single record with the most common DNA and genes. Here the V and J calls rest on TCRdb's processing, not on the authors' analysis. The sample table contains 200,000 or so distinct CDR3 sequences; only one count was recorded for around 66% of them. The ten largest clones add up to 46% of the sample.

In this study, sorted CD4+ and CD8+ T cells from the blood of healthy subjects and of severe aplastic anemia patients had their TCR repertoires deep-sequenced. Ficoll-Paque density gradient centrifugation was used to isolate peripheral blood mononuclear cells. Before DNA was extracted, CD4+ and CD8+ T cells were sorted using either FACS or magnetic beads. This TCR was recovered from a human donor with severe aplastic anemia or a healthy control (not recorded which). The sample was sorted CD4+, CD8+, or CD8+CD57+ T cells (not recorded which) from PBMCs.

The CDR3 reads as follows: CASSLADRNNEQFF. The DNA reads TGCGCCAGCAGCTTGGCAGACAGGAACAATGAGCAGTTCTTC. The rearranged chain carries TRBV5-1 and TRBJ2-1; the D gene is perhaps TRBD1, from 6 matching bases. V is clipped by 0 bases and J by 5 bases, and the sequence between their germline boundaries is 9 bases long. Looking up the germline V gene yields CDR1 SGHRS and CDR2 YFSETQ. The CDR3 sequence holds 14 residues, the cysteine and phenylalanine included. Kept here is only the CDR3 DNA, which spans 42 bases and is read in frame from base 1.